This section outlines one T cell receptor beta chain sequence together with its context. Sequenced by immunoSEQ multiplex PCR; TCRdb stores in-frame clones only, minus some. The sample holds some 260,000 clones, 70% to 90% seen once. The data were obtained in a study of blood T cell repertoires in COVID-19. Study summary: The analysed material was cDNA or gDNA that came from T cells, B-cell-depleted T cells, or PBMCs.

The sample consisted of peripheral blood. The clonotype originates from a man older than 75 with acute or convalescent COVID-19.

This CDR3 is CASRREGVGDTQYF. For the CDR3, the DNA is TGTGCCAGCAGAAGAGAGGGAGTGGGAGATACGCAGTATTTT. The V gene is TRBV3-1 (or the pseudogene TRBV3-2), the J gene TRBJ2-3; D possibly corresponds to TRBD2 (5 bases). V was clipped by 6 bases and J by 5 bases, with 15 bases between them. There are 14 residues in the CDR3. The V gene's germline CDR1 is LGHDT and CDR2 YNNKEL (reference sequence).